This T cell receptor beta chain was documented in a study of T cell responses to AZD1222 COVID-19 vaccine. Germline V gene lookup returns CDR1 MGHRA and CDR2 YSYEKL. The CDR3 covers 17 residues. V lost 3 bases, J lost 6 bases, and 8 bases stayed unmatched. Method: immunoSEQ multiplex PCR; TCRdb's copy keeps in-frame clones and lacks some. The sample includes approximately 60,000 clones, more than 65% of them seen just once. The J gene is TRBJ2-3, the V gene TRBV4-1, with TRBD2 identical over 14 bases. The sequenced sample was peripheral blood, obtained on day 0 of AZD1222 vaccination. The clonotype originates from an adult in good health. The CDR3 loop reads CASSHSRLAGGDDTQYF. Written as DNA, the CDR3 is TGCGCCAGCAGCCATTCTAGACTAGCGGGAGGGGATGATACGCAGTATTTT.